Described below is a single TCR beta chain sequence and its context. The CDR3 length is 13 residues. Germline V gives CDR1 MNHEY, CDR2 SMNVEV (reference sequence). Trimming took 0 bases from V and 3 from J, leaving 5 bases between them. This specimen belongs to a study of OX40 agonist ivuxolimab in advanced cancers. Here immunoSEQ multiplex PCR was the method, and the copy in TCRdb shows in-frame clones only, minus some. This table has more than 9,000 clones, roughly four fifths appearing once. The specimen comprised CD4+ or CD8+ T cells sorted from blood, sampled in a trial of the OX40 agonist ivuxolimab. The genes are TRBV27 and TRBJ2-5; D call uncertain. The clonotype was recovered from an adult with an advanced solid tumor such as melanoma, head and neck, liver or kidney cancer. The CDR3 DNA reads as TGTGCCAGCAGTTTATCCAGGAAAGAGACCCAGTACTTC. It encodes CASSLSRKETQYF.